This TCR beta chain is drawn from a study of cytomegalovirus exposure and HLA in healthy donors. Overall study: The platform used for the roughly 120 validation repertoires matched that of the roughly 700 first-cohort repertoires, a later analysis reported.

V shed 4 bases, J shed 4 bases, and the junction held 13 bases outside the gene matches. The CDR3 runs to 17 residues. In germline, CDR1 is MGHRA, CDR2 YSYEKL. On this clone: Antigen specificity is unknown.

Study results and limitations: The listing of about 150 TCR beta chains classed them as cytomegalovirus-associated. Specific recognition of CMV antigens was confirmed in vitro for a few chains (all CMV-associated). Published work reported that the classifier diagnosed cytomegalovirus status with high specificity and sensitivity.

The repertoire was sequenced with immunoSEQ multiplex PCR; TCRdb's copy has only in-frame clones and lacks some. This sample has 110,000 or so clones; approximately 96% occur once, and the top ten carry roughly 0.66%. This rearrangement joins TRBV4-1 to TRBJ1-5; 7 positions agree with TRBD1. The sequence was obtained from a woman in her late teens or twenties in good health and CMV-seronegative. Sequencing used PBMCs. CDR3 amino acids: CASSPNPTGPLNQPQHF. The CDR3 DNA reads TGCGCCAGCAGCCCGAACCCGACAGGGCCGCTTAATCAGCCCCAGCATTTT.